This note documents a single T cell receptor (beta chain) sequence. What it recognizes is unknown. These data are taken from a study of response to subunit inactivated influenza vaccine. Study-wide results and limits: It was the authors' suggestion that each seasonal influenza vaccination recruits few new T cells.

TCRdb analysed the RT-PCR reads with MiXCR anew, one entry per CDR3 protein. The sample lists 500,000 to 550,000 distinct CDR3 sequences; approximately 7.7% were seen once. The CDR3 length is 12 residues. The ends lost 11 bases at V and 8 bases at J; junction bases unmatched: 9. This material consisted of PBMCs from blood, taken about 23 months after vaccination. V usage is TRBV12-3 or TRBV12-4 and J usage is TRBJ1-3, with 7 nucleotides matching TRBD1. The receptor comes from a man aged 50-75 years who received an inactivated influenza vaccine. Here the CDR3 DNA reads TGTGCCTCCCAGGGGGTCGGCGACACCATATATTTT. This sequence encodes CASQGVGDTIYF.